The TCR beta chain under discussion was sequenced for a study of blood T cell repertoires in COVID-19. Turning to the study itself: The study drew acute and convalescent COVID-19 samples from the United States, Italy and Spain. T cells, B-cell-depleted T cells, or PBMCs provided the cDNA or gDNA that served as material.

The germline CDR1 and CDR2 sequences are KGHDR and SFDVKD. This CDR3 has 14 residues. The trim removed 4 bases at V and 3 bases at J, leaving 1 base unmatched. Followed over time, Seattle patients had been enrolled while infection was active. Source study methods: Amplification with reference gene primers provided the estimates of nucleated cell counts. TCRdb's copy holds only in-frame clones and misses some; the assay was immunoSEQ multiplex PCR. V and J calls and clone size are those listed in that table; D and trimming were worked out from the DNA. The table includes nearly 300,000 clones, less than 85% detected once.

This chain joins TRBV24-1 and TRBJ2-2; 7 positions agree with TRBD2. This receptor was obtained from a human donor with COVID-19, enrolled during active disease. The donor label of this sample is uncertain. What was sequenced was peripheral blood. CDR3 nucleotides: TGTGCCACCAGTGAGGCGGGGGACACCGGGGAGCTGTTTTTT. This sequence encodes CATSEAGDTGELFF.